Listed here are 28 T cell receptor beta chains from one sample, sequenced in a study of neurological immune-mediated disorders. TCRdb called the 5' RACE reads again in MiXCR, with one record for every CDR3 protein. The sample has under 80,000 distinct CDR3 sequences, less than 4% seen once. The sample consisted of PBMCs. Receptors originate from a man younger than 40 with multiple sclerosis.

This clonotype was recorded many times. The genes are TRBV5-6 and TRBJ2-7, with TRBD2 matching 9 bases. V lost 7 bases to trimming and J lost 5 bases; unmatched junction nucleotides: 7. CDR1 SGHDT and CDR2 YYEEEE come from the germline V gene. The CDR3 has 13 amino acids. CDR3 region: CASGGGGAHEQYF. CDR3 in DNA: TGTGCCAGCGGCGGCGGGGGGGCCCACGAGCAGTACTTC. Full variable domain (missing parts from reference TRBV5-6 and TRBJ2-7): DAGVTQSPTHLIKTRGQQVTLRCSPKSGHDTVSWYQQALGQGPQFIFQYYEEEERQRGNFPDRFSGHQFPNYSSELNVNALLLGDSALYLCASGGGGAHEQYFGPGTRLTVT.

Regarding this clonotype: It may be a read error: a sequence one base away is much more abundant. The rearrangement uses TRBV11-1 and TRBJ1-5; 7 bases are shared with TRBD1. The germline gives CDR1 SGHAT, CDR2 FQDESV (reference sequence). CDR3 length: 14 residues. The CDR3 sequence: CASSQGGLGQPHNF. The CDR3 DNA is TGTGCCAGCAGCCAGGGGGGGCTTGGTCAGCCCCATAATTTT.

This clonotype was recorded at least ten times. The V call is TRBV7-8, the J call TRBJ2-7; perhaps TRBD2 as D (6 bases). The CDR3 spans 15 residues. Trimming left V 4 bases short and J 0 bases short, with 13 bases between. Germline CDR1 SGHVS, CDR2 FQNEAQ. CDR3 loop: CASSSLAVSSYEQYF. CDR3 DNA: TGTGCCAGCAGCTCGTTAGCGGTGAGCTCCTACGAGCAGTACTTC.

This clonotype was found many times. The chain recombines TRBV29-1 with TRBJ1-4, with TRBD1 matching over 7 bases. Germline V gene lookup returns CDR1 SQVTM and CDR2 ANQGSEA. The CDR3 spans 12 residues. Trimming took 5 bases from V and 8 from J; bases not matched to a gene: 5. CDR3 protein: CSVFAGGEKLFF. The CDR3 bases are TGCAGCGTTTTCGCAGGGGGGGAAAAACTGTTTTTT.

Comment on this clonotype: Since a much larger clone is just one base distant, this may be a read error. The chain is built from TRBV20-1 and TRBJ1-1; D call uncertain. The length of the CDR3 is 11 residues. V was clipped by 2 bases and J by 1 base, with 2 bases between them. Germline V gene lookup returns CDR1 DFQATT and CDR2 SNEGSKA (reference sequence). For the CDR3, the DNA is TGCAGTGCTAGACAGAACACTGAAGCTTTCTTT. Residues: CSARQNTEAFF.

V and J are TRBV20-1 and TRBJ1-2; the D gene is possibly TRBD1 (5 bases). Germline CDR1 DFQATT, CDR2 SNEGSKA (reference sequence). V lost 3 bases to trimming and J lost 1 base, with 12 bases between them. This CDR3 contains 14 residues. The CDR3 loop reads CSASAGLLNYGYTF. Here the CDR3 DNA reads TGCAGTGCTAGCGCAGGGCTCCTTAACTATGGCTACACCTTC.

This clonotype came up many times. V is TRBV3-1 and J is TRBJ1-1; D gene unclear. CDR3 size: 14 residues. V gave up 2 bases and J gave up 2 bases, with 9 bases separating them. Germline CDR1 is LGHDT and CDR2 is YNNKEL (reference sequence). This CDR3 reads CASSQLQTNTEAFF. The CDR3 coding sequence is TGTGCCAGCAGCCAACTGCAGACAAACACTGAAGCTTTCTTT.

This clonotype was seen at least ten times. At one of its ends the junction is not consistent with the germline gene, which may arise from a read error. This sequence joins TRBV5-1 and TRBJ1-1; no definite D call. In germline, CDR1 is SGHRS, CDR2 YFSETQ. The CDR3 contains 14 residues. The CDR3 spells CASSLGRSNTEAFF. The CDR3 DNA is TGCGCCAGCAGCTTGGGCAGGTCGAACACTGAAGCTTTCTTC.

This clonotype showed up many times. J is TRBJ1-2 and V is TRBV7-9; the D is unclear. CDR1 and CDR2 (germline): SEHNR, FQNEAQ (reference sequence). V was cut by 1 base and J by 5 bases, with 8 bases left in between. The CDR3 extends over 13 amino acids. This CDR3 reads CASSLVSGYGYTF. The DNA for the CDR3 is TGTGCCAGCAGCTTAGTATCCGGGTATGGCTACACCTTC.

In this sample, this clonotype turned up many times. The V and J genes are TRBV29-1 and TRBJ1-1; a possible D gene is TRBD1 (5 bases). This CDR3 is built from 15 residues. V was pared by 4 bases and J by 0 bases, with 15 bases between. Germline V gene data show CDR1 as SQVTM and CDR2 as ANQGSEA. CDR3 nucleotides: TGCAGCGTTGCCGGGGGTTGGGGTATGAACACTGAAGCTTTCTTT. Protein sequence: CSVAGGWGMNTEAFF. The whole variable domain, filled in from reference TRBV29-1 and TRBJ1-1, reads SAVISQKPSRDICQRGTSLTIQCQVDSQVTMMFWYRQQPGQSLTLIATANQGSEATYESGFVIDKFPISRPNLTFSTLTVSNMSPEDSSIYLCSVAGGWGMNTEAFFGQGTRLTVV.

Ten or more counts support this clonotype. The chain joins TRBV5-1 to TRBJ1-6; unclear D gene. V gave up 1 base and J gave up 7 bases, with 12 bases separating them. Germline V gene lookup returns CDR1 SGHRS and CDR2 YFSETQ. CDR3 size: 15 residues. The CDR3 sequence: CASSLSGSENSPLHF. The CDR3 nucleotides are TGCGCCAGCAGCTTGTCAGGAAGTGAGAATTCACCCCTCCACTTT.

This clonotype was seen repeatedly, ten times or more. The chain combines TRBV5-8 with TRBJ2-7, with D possibly TRBD1 on 6 matching bases. V was clipped by 2 bases and J by 9 bases, with 12 bases between them. Germline lookup yields CDR1 SGHTS and CDR2 YDEGEE. This CDR3 is built from 12 residues. CDR3 nucleotides: TGTGCCAGCAGCTTCGCAGGGGTTAGGCAGTACTTC. It is translated as CASSFAGVRQYF.

Many counts were recorded for this clonotype. The rearrangement joins TRBV5-1 to TRBJ2-1; no definite D call. Germline V CDR1 and CDR2: SGHRS, YFSETQ. The CDR3 has 15 residues. V was shortened by 0 bases and J by 0 bases, with 7 bases between the two germline ends. CDR3 sequence reads: CASSLAGDSYNEQFF. The CDR3 DNA sequence: TGCGCCAGCAGCTTGGCGGGCGACTCCTACAATGAGCAGTTCTTC. The complete variable domain, with remaining parts taken from reference TRBV5-1 and TRBJ2-1, reads KAGVTQTPRYLIKTRGQQVTLSCSPISGHRSVSWYQQTPGQGLQFLFEYFSETQRNKGNFPGRFSGRQFSNSRSEMNVSTLELGDSALYLCASSLAGDSYNEQFFGPGTRLTVL.

This clonotype showed up many times. The chain uses TRBV11-2 and TRBJ2-1; 8 bases are a match to TRBD2. The CDR3 contains 16 residues. V shed 5 bases and J 13 bases; nucleotides not matched to a gene: 19. Germline assignment: CDR1 SGHAT and CDR2 FQNNGV. The CDR3 region has the DNA TGTGCCAGCAGCCCCCAGCGGGTGCGGGGGGCAACTCTTCAGTTCTTC. Residues: CASSPQRVRGATLQFF.

There are many counts of this clonotype. The rearrangement joins TRBV7-2 to TRBJ2-7; D may be TRBD1 or TRBD2 (6 bases each). CDR1 and CDR2 from the germline V gene are SGHTA and FQGNSA. The CDR3 spans 14 residues. Trimming took 2 bases from V and 5 from J, leaving 13 bases between them. DNA of the CDR3: TGTGCCAGCAGCTTATGGCCGGGGGCTGACGAGCAGTACTTC. It encodes CASSLWPGADEQYF.

Many counts were recorded for this clonotype. J is TRBJ2-7 and V is TRBV4-1; 7 nucleotides align to TRBD2. The J segment lost 4 bases and the V segment lost 0 bases, leaving 9 bases of the junction unmatched. This CDR3 has 16 amino acids. The germline V gene has CDR1 MGHRA and CDR2 YSYEKL. The CDR3: CASSQDQSGDGYEQYF. The CDR3 DNA follows: TGCGCCAGCAGCCAAGATCAGAGCGGGGACGGGTACGAGCAGTACTTC.

This clonotype was seen ten or more times. This chain uses TRBV5-1 with TRBJ2-1, with a weak D call TRBD2 (6 bases). The CDR3 loop spans 15 amino acids. Per the germline V gene, CDR1 is SGHRS and CDR2 is YFSETQ. The ends were cut back, 4 bases at V and 0 bases at J, with 11 bases in the middle. The CDR3 sequence: CASSPLGGSYNEQFF. Written as DNA, the CDR3 is TGCGCCAGCAGCCCGTTGGGGGGCTCCTACAATGAGCAGTTCTTC.

This clonotype has a count of ten or more. This rearrangement joins TRBV20-1 to TRBJ2-3; 9 nucleotides agree with TRBD2. Germline-derived CDR1 and CDR2 are DFQATT and SNEGSKA (reference sequence). This CDR3 region has 14 residues. The CDR3 loop reads CSPISGGNTDTQYF. The CDR3, as DNA: TGCAGCCCAATTAGCGGGGGCAACACAGATACGCAGTATTTT.

This clonotype was seen ten or more times. The chain has TRBV6-2 or TRBV6-3 and TRBJ2-7; unclear D gene. There are 14 residues in the CDR3. The germline V gene has CDR1 MNHEY and CDR2 SVGEGT. The V end was cut by 2 bases, the J end by 1 base, with 9 bases between. For the CDR3, the DNA is TGTGCCAGCAGTTACACTCCCTCGTCCTACGAGCAGTACTTC. Translated, it gives CASSYTPSSYEQYF.

This clonotype was counted a single time. The chain employs TRBV27 and TRBJ2-7, with a weak D call TRBD1 (6 bases). V lost 5 bases and J 5 bases, leaving 16 bases between the germline ends. Per the germline V gene, CDR1 is MNHEY and CDR2 is SMNVEV (reference sequence). The CDR3 is made up of 14 amino acids. CDR3 nucleotide sequence: TGTGCCAGCAGTATTCTCGGAAAGGGGGACGAGCAGTACTTC. This encodes CASSILGKGDEQYF.

This clonotype was seen ten or more times. This chain joins TRBV5-5 and TRBJ2-7, with 14 bases identical to TRBD2. Germline V gene lookup returns CDR1 SGHKS and CDR2 YYEKEE (reference sequence). V was pared by 5 bases and J by 4 bases, with 2 bases of the junction left unmatched. The CDR3 is 14 amino acids. This chain's CDR3 is CASRRLAGGYEQYF. As DNA, the CDR3 is TGTGCCAGCAGAAGACTAGCGGGGGGGTACGAGCAGTACTTC.

This clonotype came up many times. The chain joins TRBV7-2 to TRBJ2-2, with 7 bases matching TRBD1. The CDR3 extends over 16 amino acids. V lost 0 bases to trimming and J lost 3 bases; unmatched junction nucleotides: 4. The germline V gene encodes CDR1 SGHTA and CDR2 FQGNSA. CDR3 sequence: CASSLAGGADTGELFF. CDR3 coding DNA: TGTGCCAGCAGCTTAGCAGGGGGCGCCGACACCGGGGAGCTGTTTTTT.

This clonotype was observed at least ten times. The genes are TRBV2 and TRBJ2-1; 11 bases are shared with TRBD2. V lost 4 bases, J lost 7 bases, and 12 bases stayed unmatched. The CDR3 extends over 17 amino acids. Germline assignment: CDR1 SNHLY and CDR2 FYNNEI. CDR3 in DNA: TGTGCCAGCAGTGTCGCTAGCGGGGGGCCTACGCCAAATGAGCAGTTCTTC. Protein sequence: CASSVASGGPTPNEQFF.

This clonotype was observed at least ten times. This chain joins TRBV5-1 and TRBJ1-2; 10 bases are a match to TRBD1. The germline V gene has CDR1 SGHRS and CDR2 YFSETQ. Germline trimming cut 2 bases from V and 5 bases from J; bases unmatched to any gene: 3. This CDR3 is built from 14 residues. The chain's CDR3 is CASSLGTGEYGYTF. CDR3 coding DNA: TGCGCCAGCAGCTTAGGGACAGGGGAATATGGCTACACCTTC.

This clonotype was observed at least ten times. V usage is TRBV7-2 and J usage is TRBJ2-1, with 11 positions matching TRBD2. Per the germline V gene, CDR1 is SGHTA and CDR2 is FQGNSA. J lost 10 bases, V lost 5 bases, and 13 bases had no gene match. The CDR3 is made up of 16 amino acids. The CDR3 region is CASSPGLAGRLGEQFF. The CDR3 DNA follows: TGTGCCAGCAGCCCCGGACTAGCGGGCCGTCTGGGGGAGCAGTTCTTC.

This clonotype was counted at least ten times. The V and J genes are TRBV9 and TRBJ2-1, with TRBD2 as a possible D gene (5 bases). The CDR3 runs to 14 residues. Trimming took 0 bases from V and 8 from J, leaving 12 bases between them. Germline V gene lookup returns CDR1 SGDLS and CDR2 YYNGEE. The CDR3 region is CASSVAPSNDEQFF. CDR3 DNA: TGTGCCAGCAGCGTAGCTCCTAGCAACGATGAGCAGTTCTTC.

This clonotype was found many times. The chain recombines TRBV7-9 with TRBJ1-5; D ambiguous. The germline V gene has CDR1 SEHNR and CDR2 FQNEAQ (reference sequence). CDR3 length: 14 amino acids. Trimming removed 9 bases at V and 2 bases at J, with 14 bases between. The CDR3 region has the DNA TGTGCCAGTAGTACTGAGGGTCGCAATCAGCCCCAGCATTTT. Encoded protein: CASSTEGRNQPQHF.

This clonotype was seen many times. The chain couples TRBV29-1 to TRBJ2-3; 9 bases match TRBD1. Per the germline V gene, CDR1 is SQVTM and CDR2 is ANQGSEA. CDR3 size: 12 residues. V lost 7 bases and J lost 3; bases outside the gene matches: 2. CDR3 region: CSAQGATDTQYF. For the CDR3, the DNA is TGCAGCGCACAGGGGGCAACAGATACGCAGTATTTT.